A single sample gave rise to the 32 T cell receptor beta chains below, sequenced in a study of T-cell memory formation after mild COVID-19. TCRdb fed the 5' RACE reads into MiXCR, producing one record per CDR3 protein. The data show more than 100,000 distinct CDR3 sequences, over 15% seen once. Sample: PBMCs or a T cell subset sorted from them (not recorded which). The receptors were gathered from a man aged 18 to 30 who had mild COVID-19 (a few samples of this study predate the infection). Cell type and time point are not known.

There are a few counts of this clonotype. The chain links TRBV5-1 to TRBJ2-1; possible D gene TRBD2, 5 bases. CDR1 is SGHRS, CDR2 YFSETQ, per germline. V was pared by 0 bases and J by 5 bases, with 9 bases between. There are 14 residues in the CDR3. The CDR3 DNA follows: TGCGCCAGCAGCTTGGGTGTTAGCGACAATGAGCAGTTCTTC. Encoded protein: CASSLGVSDNEQFF.

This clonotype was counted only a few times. DNA for the CDR3: TGCGCCAGCAGCGTCGACAGGGGTTGGTATGGCTACACCTTC. Protein sequence: CASSVDRGWYGYTF. The chain carries TRBV5-1 and TRBJ1-2, with 8 nucleotides matching TRBD1. Germline CDR1 is SGHRS and CDR2 is YFSETQ. This CDR3 has 14 amino acids. Trimming cost V 4 bases and J 5 bases; bases outside gene matches: 7. Combining the CDR3 with reference TRBV5-1 and TRBJ1-2 gives the whole variable domain KAGVTQTPRYLIKTRGQQVTLSCSPISGHRSVSWYQQTPGQGLQFLFEYFSETQRNKGNFPGRFSGRQFSNSRSEMNVSTLELGDSALYLCASSVDRGWYGYTFGSGTRLTVV.

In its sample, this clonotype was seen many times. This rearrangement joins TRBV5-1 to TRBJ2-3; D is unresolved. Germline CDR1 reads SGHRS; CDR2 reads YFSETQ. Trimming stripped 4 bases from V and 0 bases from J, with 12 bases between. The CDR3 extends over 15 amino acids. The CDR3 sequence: CASSDTSTSTDTQYF. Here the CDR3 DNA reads TGCGCCAGCAGCGACACGTCGACCAGCACAGATACGCAGTATTTT.

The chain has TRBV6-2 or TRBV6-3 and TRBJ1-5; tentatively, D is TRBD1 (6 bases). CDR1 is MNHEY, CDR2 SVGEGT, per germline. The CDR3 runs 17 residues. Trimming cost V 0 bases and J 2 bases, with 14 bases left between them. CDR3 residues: CASSYSRGAGGNQPQHF. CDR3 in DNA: TGTGCCAGCAGTTACTCGAGGGGGGCTGGGGGCAATCAGCCCCAGCATTTT.

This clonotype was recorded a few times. As DNA, the CDR3 is TGTGCCAGCAGCTTAGGATCCTTACAGGGGGGGGAAAAACTGTTTTTT. Amino acids: CASSLGSLQGGEKLFF. J is TRBJ1-4 and V is TRBV11-2, with TRBD1 matching over 8 bases. The CDR3 consists of 16 residues. Losses at the gene ends were 1 base for V and 8 bases for J; bases not matched to a gene: 9. Germline V gene data show CDR1 as SGHAT and CDR2 as FQNNGV. Full variable domain (missing parts from reference TRBV11-2 and TRBJ1-4): EAGVAQSPRYKIIEKRQSVAFWCNPISGHATLYWYQQILGQGPKLLIQFQNNGVVDDSQLPKDRFSAERLKGVDSTLKIQPAKLEDSAVYLCASSLGSLQGGEKLFFGSGTQLSVL.

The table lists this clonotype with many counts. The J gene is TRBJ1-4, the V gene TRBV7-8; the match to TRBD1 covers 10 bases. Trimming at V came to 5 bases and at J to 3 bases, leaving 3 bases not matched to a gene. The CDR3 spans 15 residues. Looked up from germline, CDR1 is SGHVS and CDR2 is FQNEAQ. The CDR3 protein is CASSRQGAANEKLFF. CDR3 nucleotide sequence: TGTGCCAGCAGCCGACAGGGGGCGGCTAATGAAAAACTGTTTTTT. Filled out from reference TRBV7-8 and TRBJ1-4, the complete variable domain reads GAGVSQSPRYKVAKRGQDVALRCDPISGHVSLFWYQQALGQGPEFLTYFQNEAQLDKSGLPSDRFFAERPEGSVSTLKIQRTQQEDSAVYLCASSRQGAANEKLFFGSGTQLSVL.

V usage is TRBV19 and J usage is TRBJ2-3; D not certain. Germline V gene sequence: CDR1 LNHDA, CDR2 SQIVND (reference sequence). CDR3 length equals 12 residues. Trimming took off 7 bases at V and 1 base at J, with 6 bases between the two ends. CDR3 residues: CASTGRTDTQYF. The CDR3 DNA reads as TGTGCCAGTACAGGCCGCACAGATACGCAGTATTTT.

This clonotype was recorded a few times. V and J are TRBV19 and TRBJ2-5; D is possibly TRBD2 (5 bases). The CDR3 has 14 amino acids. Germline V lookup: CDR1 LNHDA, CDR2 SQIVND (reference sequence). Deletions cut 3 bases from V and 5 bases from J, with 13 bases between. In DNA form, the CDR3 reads TGTGCCAGTAGTATGGTGCTAGCCCCCGAGACCCAGTACTTC. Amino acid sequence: CASSMVLAPETQYF.

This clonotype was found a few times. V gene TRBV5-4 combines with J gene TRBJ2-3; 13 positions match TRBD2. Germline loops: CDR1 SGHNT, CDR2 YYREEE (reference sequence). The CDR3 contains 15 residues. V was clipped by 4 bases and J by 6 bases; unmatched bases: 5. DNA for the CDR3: TGTGCCAGCAGCCCCACTAGCGGGGGGGGCGATACGCAGTATTTT. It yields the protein CASSPTSGGGDTQYF.

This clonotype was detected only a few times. The CDR3: CASSFGQGYTDTQYF. The CDR3 nucleotides read TGCGCCAGCAGCTTTGGACAGGGCTACACAGATACGCAGTATTTT. The V and J genes are TRBV5-1 and TRBJ2-3; TRBD1 agrees at 8 bases. Germline V CDR1 and CDR2: SGHRS, YFSETQ. The CDR3 is 15 amino acids. V trimming: 2 bases; J trimming: 2 bases; junction bases outside the gene matches: 4.

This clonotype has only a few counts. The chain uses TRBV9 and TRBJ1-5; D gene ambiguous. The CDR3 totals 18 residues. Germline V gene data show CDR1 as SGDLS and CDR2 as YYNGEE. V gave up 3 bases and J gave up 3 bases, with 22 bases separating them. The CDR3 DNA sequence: TGTGCCAGCAGCGGAAAACTTACAGTGATGGGTGACAATCAGCCCCAGCATTTT. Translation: CASSGKLTVMGDNQPQHF.

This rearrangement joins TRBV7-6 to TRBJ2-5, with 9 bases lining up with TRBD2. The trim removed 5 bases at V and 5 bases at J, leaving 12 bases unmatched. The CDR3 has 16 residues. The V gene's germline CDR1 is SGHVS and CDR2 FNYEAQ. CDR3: CASSLAGGPSWETQYF. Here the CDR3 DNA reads TGTGCCAGCAGCCTCGCGGGGGGGCCAAGTTGGGAGACCCAGTACTTC. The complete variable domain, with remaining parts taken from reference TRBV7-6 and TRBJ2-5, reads GAGVSQSPRYKVTKRGQDVALRCDPISGHVSLYWYRQALGQGPEFLTYFNYEAQQDKSGLPNDRFSAERPEGSISTLTIQRTEQRDSAMYRCASSLAGGPSWETQYFGPGTRLLVL.

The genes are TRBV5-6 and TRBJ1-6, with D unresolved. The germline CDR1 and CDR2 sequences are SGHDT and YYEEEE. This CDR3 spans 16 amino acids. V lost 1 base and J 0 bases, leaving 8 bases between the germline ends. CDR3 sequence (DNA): TGTGCCAGCAGCTTGACTAGGGCCTCCTATAATTCACCCCTCCACTTT. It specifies CASSLTRASYNSPLHF.

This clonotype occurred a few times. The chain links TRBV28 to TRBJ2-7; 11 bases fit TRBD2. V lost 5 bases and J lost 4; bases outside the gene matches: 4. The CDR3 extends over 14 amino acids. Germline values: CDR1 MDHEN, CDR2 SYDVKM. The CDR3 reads CASSIGTSGYEQYV. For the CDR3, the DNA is TGTGCCAGCAGTATCGGGACTAGCGGTTACGAGCAGTACGTC.

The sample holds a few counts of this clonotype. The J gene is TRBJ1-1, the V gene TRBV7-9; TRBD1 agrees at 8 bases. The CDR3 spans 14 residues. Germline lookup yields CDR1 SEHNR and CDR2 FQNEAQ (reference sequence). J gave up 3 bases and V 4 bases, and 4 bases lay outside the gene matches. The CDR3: CASSSQGAYTEAFF. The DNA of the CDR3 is TGTGCCAGCAGCTCCCAGGGGGCTTACACTGAAGCTTTCTTT.

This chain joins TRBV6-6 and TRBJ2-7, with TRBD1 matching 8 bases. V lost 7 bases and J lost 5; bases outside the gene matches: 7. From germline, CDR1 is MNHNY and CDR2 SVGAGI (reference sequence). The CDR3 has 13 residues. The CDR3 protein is CASKKTGEDEQYV. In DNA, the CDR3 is TGTGCCAGCAAAAAGACAGGGGAGGACGAGCAGTACGTC.

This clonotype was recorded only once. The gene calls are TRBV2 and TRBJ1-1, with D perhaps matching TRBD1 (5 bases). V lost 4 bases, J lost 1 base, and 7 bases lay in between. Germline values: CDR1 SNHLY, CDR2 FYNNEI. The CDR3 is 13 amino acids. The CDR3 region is CASSGQTNTEAFF. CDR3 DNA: TGTGCCAGCAGTGGACAGACGAACACTGAAGCTTTCTTT.

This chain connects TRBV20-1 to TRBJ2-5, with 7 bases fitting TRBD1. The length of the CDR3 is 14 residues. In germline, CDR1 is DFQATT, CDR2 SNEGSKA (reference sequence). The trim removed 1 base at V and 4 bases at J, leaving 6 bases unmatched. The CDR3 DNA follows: TGCAGTGCTAGAGGCCGGACAGGATTAGAGACCCAGTACTTC. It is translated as CSARGRTGLETQYF.

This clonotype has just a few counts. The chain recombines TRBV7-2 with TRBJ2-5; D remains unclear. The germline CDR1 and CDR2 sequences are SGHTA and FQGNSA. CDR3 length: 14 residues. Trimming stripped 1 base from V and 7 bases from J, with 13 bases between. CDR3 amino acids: CASSLEGPKGTQYF. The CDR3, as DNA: TGTGCCAGCAGCTTAGAGGGCCCCAAGGGGACCCAGTACTTC.

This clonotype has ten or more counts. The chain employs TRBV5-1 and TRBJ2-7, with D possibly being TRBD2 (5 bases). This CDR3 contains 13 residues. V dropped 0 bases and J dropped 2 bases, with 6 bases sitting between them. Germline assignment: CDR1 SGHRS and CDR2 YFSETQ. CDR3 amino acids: CASSLDGAYEQYF. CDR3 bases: TGCGCCAGCAGCTTGGACGGGGCCTACGAGCAGTACTTC.

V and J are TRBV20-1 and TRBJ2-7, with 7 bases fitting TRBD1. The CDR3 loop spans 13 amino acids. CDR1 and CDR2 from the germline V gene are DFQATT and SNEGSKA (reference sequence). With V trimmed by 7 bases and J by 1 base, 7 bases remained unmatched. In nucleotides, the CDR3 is TGCAGTGTTATTGGACAGGCTTCCTACGAGCAGTACTTC. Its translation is CSVIGQASYEQYF.

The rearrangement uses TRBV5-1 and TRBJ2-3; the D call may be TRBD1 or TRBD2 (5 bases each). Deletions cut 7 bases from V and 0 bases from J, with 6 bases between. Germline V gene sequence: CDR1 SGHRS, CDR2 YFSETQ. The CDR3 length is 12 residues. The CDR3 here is CASGTSTDTQYF. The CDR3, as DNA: TGCGCCAGCGGGACGAGCACAGATACGCAGTATTTT.

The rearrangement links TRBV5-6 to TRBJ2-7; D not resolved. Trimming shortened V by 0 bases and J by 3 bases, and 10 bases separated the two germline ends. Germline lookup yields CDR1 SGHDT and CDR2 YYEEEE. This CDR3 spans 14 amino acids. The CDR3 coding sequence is TGTGCCAGCAGCTTGGAAGGGATTAGCTACGAGCAGTACTTC. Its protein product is CASSLEGISYEQYF. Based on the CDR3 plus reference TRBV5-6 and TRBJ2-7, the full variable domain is DAGVTQSPTHLIKTRGQQVTLRCSPKSGHDTVSWYQQALGQGPQFIFQYYEEEERQRGNFPDRFSGHQFPNYSSELNVNALLLGDSALYLCASSLEGISYEQYFGPGTRLTVT.

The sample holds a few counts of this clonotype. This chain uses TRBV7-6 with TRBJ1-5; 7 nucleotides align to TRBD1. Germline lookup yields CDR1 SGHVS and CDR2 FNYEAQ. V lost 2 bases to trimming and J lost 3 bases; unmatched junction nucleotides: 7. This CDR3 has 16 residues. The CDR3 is CASSLLGQGDNQPQHF. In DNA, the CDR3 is TGTGCCAGCAGCTTATTGGGGCAGGGGGACAATCAGCCCCAGCATTTT.

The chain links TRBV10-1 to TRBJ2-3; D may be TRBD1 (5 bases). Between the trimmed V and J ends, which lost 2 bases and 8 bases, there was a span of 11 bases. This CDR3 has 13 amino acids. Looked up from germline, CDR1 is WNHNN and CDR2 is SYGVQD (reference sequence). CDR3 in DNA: TGCGCCAGCAGTGAGGTTTTGCAGGGTACGCAGTATTTT. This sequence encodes CASSEVLQGTQYF.

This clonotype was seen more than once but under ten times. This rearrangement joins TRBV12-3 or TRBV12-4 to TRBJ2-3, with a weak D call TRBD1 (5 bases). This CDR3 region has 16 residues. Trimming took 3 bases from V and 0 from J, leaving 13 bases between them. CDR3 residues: CASSFSGSESTDTQYF. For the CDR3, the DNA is TGTGCCAGCAGTTTTTCAGGGTCGGAAAGCACAGATACGCAGTATTTT.

Here the CDR3 DNA reads TGCGCCAGCAGCCAAGGAGGCAGCCGCACAGATACGCAGTATTTT. Encoded protein: CASSQGGSRTDTQYF. The chain carries TRBV4-3 and TRBJ2-3; no definite D call. CDR1 is LGHNA and CDR2 is YSLEER in the germline V gene. The CDR3 extends over 15 amino acids. V was shortened by 1 base and J by 1 base, with 9 bases between the two germline ends.

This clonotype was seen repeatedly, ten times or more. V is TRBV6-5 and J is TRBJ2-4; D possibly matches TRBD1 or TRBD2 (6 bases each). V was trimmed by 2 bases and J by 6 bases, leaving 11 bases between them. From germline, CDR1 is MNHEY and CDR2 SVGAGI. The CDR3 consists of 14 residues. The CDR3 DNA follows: TGTGCCAGCAGTTACCCGGGGGCCGGAAACATTCAGTACTTC. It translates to CASSYPGAGNIQYF.

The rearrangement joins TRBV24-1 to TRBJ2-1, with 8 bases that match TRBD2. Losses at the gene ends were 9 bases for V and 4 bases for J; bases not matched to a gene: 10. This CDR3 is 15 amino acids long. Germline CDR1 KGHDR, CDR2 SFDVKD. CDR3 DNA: TGTGCCACCGCCTCGGGGGGGGCTGGTTACAATGAGCAGTTCTTC. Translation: CATASGGAGYNEQFF.

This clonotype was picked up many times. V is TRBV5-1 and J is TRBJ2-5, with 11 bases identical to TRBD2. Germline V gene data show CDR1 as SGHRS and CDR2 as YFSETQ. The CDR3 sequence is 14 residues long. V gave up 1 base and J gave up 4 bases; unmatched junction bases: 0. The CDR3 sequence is CASSLTSGGETQYF. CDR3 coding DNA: TGCGCCAGCAGCTTGACTAGCGGGGGAGAGACCCAGTACTTC. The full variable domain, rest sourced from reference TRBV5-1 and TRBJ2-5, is KAGVTQTPRYLIKTRGQQVTLSCSPISGHRSVSWYQQTPGQGLQFLFEYFSETQRNKGNFPGRFSGRQFSNSRSEMNVSTLELGDSALYLCASSLTSGGETQYFGPGTRLLVL.

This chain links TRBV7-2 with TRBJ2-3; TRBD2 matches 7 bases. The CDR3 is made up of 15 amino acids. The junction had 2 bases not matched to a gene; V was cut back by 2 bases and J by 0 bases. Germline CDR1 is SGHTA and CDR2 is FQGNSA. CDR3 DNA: TGTGCCAGCAGCTTAAGGCGGGGGAGCACAGATACGCAGTATTTT. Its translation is CASSLRRGSTDTQYF. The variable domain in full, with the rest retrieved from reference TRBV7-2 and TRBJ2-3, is GAGVSQSPSNKVTEKGKDVELRCDPISGHTALYWYRQSLGQGLEFLIYFQGNSAPDKSGLPSDRFSAERTGGSVSTLTIQRTQQEDSAVYLCASSLRRGSTDTQYFGPGTRLTVL.

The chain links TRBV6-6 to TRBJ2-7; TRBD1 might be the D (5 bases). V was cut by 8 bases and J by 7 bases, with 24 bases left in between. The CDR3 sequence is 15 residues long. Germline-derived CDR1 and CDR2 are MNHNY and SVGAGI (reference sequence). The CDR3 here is CASVAVAGKDGEQYV. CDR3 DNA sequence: TGTGCCAGCGTTGCGGTTGCAGGGAAAGACGGTGAGCAGTACGTC.